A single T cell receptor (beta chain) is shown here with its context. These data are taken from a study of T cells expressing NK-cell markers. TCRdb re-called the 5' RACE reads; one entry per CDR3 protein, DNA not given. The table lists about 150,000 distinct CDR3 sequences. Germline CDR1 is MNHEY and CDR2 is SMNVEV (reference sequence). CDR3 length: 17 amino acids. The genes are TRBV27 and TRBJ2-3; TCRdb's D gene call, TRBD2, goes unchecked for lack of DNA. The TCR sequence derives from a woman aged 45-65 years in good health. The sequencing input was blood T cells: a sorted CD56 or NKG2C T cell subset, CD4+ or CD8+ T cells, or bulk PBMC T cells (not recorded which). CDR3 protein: CASTRLAGPRSTDTQYF.